The 10 T cell receptor beta chains listed next were all sequenced from one sample in a study of beta chain features in type 1 diabetes. Study-level points and caveats: Shortening of TCRB CDR3s, moderate but significant, appeared in all four CD4+ subsets of Type 1 diabetes patients.

No antigen has been identified for these receptors. The sequenced template was cDNA made from the entire isolated RNA. This table comes from immunoSEQ multiplex PCR, and its TCRdb copy is limited to in-frame clones, with some not included. This table has 150,000 to 190,000 clones, 10% appearing once. The sequenced sample consisted of central memory CD4+ T cells from blood. The origin of the receptors is a man aged 25-45 years with type 1 diabetes.

The chain joins TRBV29-1 to TRBJ1-2; TRBD1 matches at 8 bases. Trimming removed 4 bases from V and 3 bases from J; junction bases left unmatched: 4. This CDR3 is built from 13 residues. CDR1 and CDR2 (germline): SQVTM, ANQGSEA. The CDR3 sequence: CSVGTTGDYGYTF. In nucleotides, the CDR3 is TGCAGCGTTGGGACGACAGGGGACTATGGCTACACCTTC. The full variable domain, its missing parts supplied by reference TRBV29-1 and TRBJ1-2, is SAVISQKPSRDICQRGTSLTIQCQVDSQVTMMFWYRQQPGQSLTLIATANQGSEATYESGFVIDKFPISRPNLTFSTLTVSNMSPEDSSIYLCSVGTTGDYGYTFGSGTRLTVV.

This clone was observed a handful of times. The V call is TRBV6-6, the J call TRBJ2-3; D is undetermined. The CDR3 has 15 residues. Germline CDR1 and CDR2: MNHNY and SVGAGI (reference sequence). V was trimmed by 7 bases and J by 5 bases, leaving 19 bases between them. For the CDR3, the DNA is TGTGCCAGCACCAATCCTTCCGGTGGAGTAGATACGCAGTATTTT. Translating it yields CASTNPSGGVDTQYF.

The CDR3 DNA reads as TGTGCCTGGAGTGTCGGGAGGACGGGTTACGAGCAGTACTTC. Translated, it gives CAWSVGRTGYEQYF. This chain uses TRBV30 with TRBJ2-7; TRBD2 matches at 7 bases. Germline V gene data show CDR1 as GTSNPN and CDR2 as SVGIG (reference sequence). CDR3 size: 14 residues. With 0 bases clipped from V and 4 bases from J, the junction kept 6 bases outside the gene matches.

The rearrangement uses TRBV5-1 and TRBJ2-6; tentative D call: TRBD2 (5 bases). The V and J ends lost 4 bases and 0 bases respectively, with 11 bases between them. The CDR3 spans 16 residues. Germline loops: CDR1 SGHRS, CDR2 YFSETQ. The CDR3: CASSVGGISGANVLTF. The CDR3 region has the DNA TGCGCCAGCAGCGTCGGAGGTATCTCTGGGGCCAACGTCCTGACTTTC.

This clone was seen only a few times. The genes are TRBV15 and TRBJ2-7, with D possibly TRBD1 on 7 matching bases. Germline CDR1 LNHNV, CDR2 YYDKDF (reference sequence). Trimming pared 0 bases from V and 5 bases from J, leaving 17 bases between. The CDR3 is 16 residues long. The CDR3 region has the DNA TGTGCCACCAGCAGAGATCGCGGCGGGACAGTCAACGAGCAGTACTTC. As protein: CATSRDRGGTVNEQYF. Drawing the rest from reference TRBV15 and TRBJ2-7, the complete variable domain is DAMVIQNPRYQVTQFGKPVTLSCSQTLNHNVMYWYQQKSSQAPKLLFHYYDKDFNNEADTPDNFQSRRPNTSFCFLDIRSPGLGDTAMYLCATSRDRGGTVNEQYFGPGTRLTVT.

This rearrangement joins TRBV27 to TRBJ2-2, with TRBD2 matching over 7 bases. V dropped 5 bases and J dropped 3; count of bases not matched to a gene: 3. This CDR3 is built from 14 residues. Germline loops: CDR1 MNHEY, CDR2 SMNVEV (reference sequence). Here the CDR3 reads CASSRTRDTGELFF. CDR3 nucleotide sequence: TGTGCCAGCAGTAGGACTAGAGACACCGGGGAGCTGTTTTTT.

This clone was seen a few times. This chain links TRBV28 with TRBJ1-5; 7 bases match TRBD1. Germline CDR1 MDHEN, CDR2 SYDVKM. V shed 6 bases and J 5 bases; nucleotides not matched to a gene: 10. The CDR3 length is 15 residues. This chain's CDR3 is CASSTGGDSYQPQHF. Written as DNA, the CDR3 is TGTGCCAGCAGCACGGGGGGGGACAGCTATCAGCCCCAGCATTTT.

This clone appeared a few times. V usage is TRBV2 and J usage is TRBJ1-2, with TRBD1 matching over 7 bases. The germline V gene has CDR1 SNHLY and CDR2 FYNNEI. V dropped 6 bases and J dropped 4; count of bases not matched to a gene: 5. There are 13 residues in the CDR3. CDR3 bases: TGTGCCAGCAGCGCAGGGACAGTCTATGGCTACACCTTC. It codes for CASSAGTVYGYTF.

This chain joins TRBV18 and TRBJ1-1, with D possibly TRBD1 on 5 matching bases. Trimming pared 0 bases from V and 4 bases from J, leaving 9 bases between. CDR3 length: 14 residues. CDR1 is KGHSH and CDR2 is LQKENI in the germline V gene. The CDR3 here is CASSPPSRATEAFF. In nucleotides, the CDR3 is TGTGCCAGCTCACCACCGAGCAGGGCCACTGAAGCTTTCTTT.

A word on this clone: Other DNA variants within this sample encode the same CDR3. V usage is TRBV7-3 and J usage is TRBJ2-5; the match to TRBD2 covers 10 bases. Germline-derived CDR1 and CDR2 are SGHTA and FQGTGA. The CDR3 sequence is 15 residues long. J lost 5 bases, V lost 2 bases, and 5 bases had no gene match. CDR3 bases: TGTGCCAGCAGCTTATCCGGGACTAGCGAGGAGACCCAGTACTTC. Amino acid sequence: CASSLSGTSEETQYF.